This T cell receptor beta chain was identified during a study of regulatory T cells in long-lasting Graves disease. With respect to this clonotype: The antigen remains undetermined.

Findings of the study overall: Persistent Graves' patients showed less TCR diversity than newly diagnosed ones.

The time point was: newly diagnosed GD, antithyroid drugs for less than 3 months. Making the TCR library involved RNA that had been extracted from PBMCs. Combining iRepertoire HTBI primers with Arm-PCR of CDR3 regions, the authors built TCR beta libraries. Each CDR3 protein gets one entry after TCRdb re-called the multiplex PCR reads with MiXCR. There are around 470,000 distinct CDR3 sequences in the sample; about 14% occur only once, and approximately 17% lies in the top ten. This sample was also put to use in a study of T cells in Graves' hyperthyroidism and ophthalmopathy.

The receptor was isolated from a woman in her 50s with Graves disease. Sequenced here: peripheral blood mononuclear cells (PBMCs), sampled at new diagnosis, from a patient treated with antithyroid drugs.

This chain's CDR3 is CASSRYGRGSYNEQFF. CDR3 nucleotide sequence: TGTGCCAGCAGTCGCTACGGGAGAGGCTCCTACAATGAGCAGTTCTTC. The genes are TRBV12-3 or TRBV12-4 and TRBJ2-1; a possible D gene is TRBD2 (6 bases). The CDR3 runs to 16 residues. The V end lost 5 bases, the J end lost 0 bases, and 14 bases lay between the germline ends.